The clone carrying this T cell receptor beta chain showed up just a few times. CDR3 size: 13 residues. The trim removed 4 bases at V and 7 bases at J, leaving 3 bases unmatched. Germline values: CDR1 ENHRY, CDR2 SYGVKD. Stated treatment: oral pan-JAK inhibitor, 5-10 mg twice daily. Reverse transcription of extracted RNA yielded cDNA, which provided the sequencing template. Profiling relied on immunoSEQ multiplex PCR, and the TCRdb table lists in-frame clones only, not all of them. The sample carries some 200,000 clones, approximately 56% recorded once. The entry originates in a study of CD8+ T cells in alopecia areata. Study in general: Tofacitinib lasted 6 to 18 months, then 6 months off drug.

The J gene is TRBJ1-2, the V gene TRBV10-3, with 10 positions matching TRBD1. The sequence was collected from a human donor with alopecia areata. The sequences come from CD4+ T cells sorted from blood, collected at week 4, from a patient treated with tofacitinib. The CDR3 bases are TGTGCCATCAGTGGACAGGGGGCACTTGGCTACACCTTC. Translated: CAISGQGALGYTF.